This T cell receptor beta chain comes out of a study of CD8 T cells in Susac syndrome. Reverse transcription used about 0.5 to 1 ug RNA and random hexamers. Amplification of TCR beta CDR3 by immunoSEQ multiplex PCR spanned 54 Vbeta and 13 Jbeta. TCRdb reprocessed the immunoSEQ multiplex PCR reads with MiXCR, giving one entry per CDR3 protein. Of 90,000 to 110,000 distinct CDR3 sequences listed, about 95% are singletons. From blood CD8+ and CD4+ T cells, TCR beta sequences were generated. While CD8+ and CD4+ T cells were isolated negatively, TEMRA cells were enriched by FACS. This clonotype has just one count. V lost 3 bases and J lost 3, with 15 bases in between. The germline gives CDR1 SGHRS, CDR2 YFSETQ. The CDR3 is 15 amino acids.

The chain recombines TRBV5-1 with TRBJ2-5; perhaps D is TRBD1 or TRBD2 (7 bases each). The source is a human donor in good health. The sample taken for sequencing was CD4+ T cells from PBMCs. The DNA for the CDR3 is TGCGCCAGCAGCTCCAGCCCAGGGGGGGAAGAGACCCAGTACTTC. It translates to CASSSSPGGEETQYF.